What follows describes a single T cell receptor beta chain. The J segment lost 1 base and the V segment lost 8 bases, leaving 18 bases of the junction unmatched. Germline lookup yields CDR1 LNHDA and CDR2 SQIVND (reference sequence). This CDR3 has 19 residues. As handled by the study authors: Amplifying reference gene primers gave estimates of nucleated cell counts. Assay used: immunoSEQ multiplex PCR; TCRdb lists only in-frame clones, some missing. V and J calls and clone size follow that table, whereas D and trimming were derived from the DNA. The data hold about 46,000 clones, with about 90% observed a single time. The data originate from a study of blood T cell repertoires in COVID-19. Study details: Acute and convalescent COVID-19 specimens originated in the United States, Italy and Spain. T cells, B-cell-depleted T cells, or PBMCs provided the cDNA or gDNA that served as material.

This sequence was found in a human donor with active COVID-19. The donor label of this sample is uncertain. The chain is built from TRBV19 and TRBJ1-5; TRBD1 agrees at 9 bases. The sample comprised peripheral blood. CDR3 sequence: CASDPGRDRVPKSNQPQHF. CDR3 bases: TGTGCCAGTGACCCCGGCCGGGACAGGGTACCGAAAAGCAATCAGCCCCAGCATTTT.